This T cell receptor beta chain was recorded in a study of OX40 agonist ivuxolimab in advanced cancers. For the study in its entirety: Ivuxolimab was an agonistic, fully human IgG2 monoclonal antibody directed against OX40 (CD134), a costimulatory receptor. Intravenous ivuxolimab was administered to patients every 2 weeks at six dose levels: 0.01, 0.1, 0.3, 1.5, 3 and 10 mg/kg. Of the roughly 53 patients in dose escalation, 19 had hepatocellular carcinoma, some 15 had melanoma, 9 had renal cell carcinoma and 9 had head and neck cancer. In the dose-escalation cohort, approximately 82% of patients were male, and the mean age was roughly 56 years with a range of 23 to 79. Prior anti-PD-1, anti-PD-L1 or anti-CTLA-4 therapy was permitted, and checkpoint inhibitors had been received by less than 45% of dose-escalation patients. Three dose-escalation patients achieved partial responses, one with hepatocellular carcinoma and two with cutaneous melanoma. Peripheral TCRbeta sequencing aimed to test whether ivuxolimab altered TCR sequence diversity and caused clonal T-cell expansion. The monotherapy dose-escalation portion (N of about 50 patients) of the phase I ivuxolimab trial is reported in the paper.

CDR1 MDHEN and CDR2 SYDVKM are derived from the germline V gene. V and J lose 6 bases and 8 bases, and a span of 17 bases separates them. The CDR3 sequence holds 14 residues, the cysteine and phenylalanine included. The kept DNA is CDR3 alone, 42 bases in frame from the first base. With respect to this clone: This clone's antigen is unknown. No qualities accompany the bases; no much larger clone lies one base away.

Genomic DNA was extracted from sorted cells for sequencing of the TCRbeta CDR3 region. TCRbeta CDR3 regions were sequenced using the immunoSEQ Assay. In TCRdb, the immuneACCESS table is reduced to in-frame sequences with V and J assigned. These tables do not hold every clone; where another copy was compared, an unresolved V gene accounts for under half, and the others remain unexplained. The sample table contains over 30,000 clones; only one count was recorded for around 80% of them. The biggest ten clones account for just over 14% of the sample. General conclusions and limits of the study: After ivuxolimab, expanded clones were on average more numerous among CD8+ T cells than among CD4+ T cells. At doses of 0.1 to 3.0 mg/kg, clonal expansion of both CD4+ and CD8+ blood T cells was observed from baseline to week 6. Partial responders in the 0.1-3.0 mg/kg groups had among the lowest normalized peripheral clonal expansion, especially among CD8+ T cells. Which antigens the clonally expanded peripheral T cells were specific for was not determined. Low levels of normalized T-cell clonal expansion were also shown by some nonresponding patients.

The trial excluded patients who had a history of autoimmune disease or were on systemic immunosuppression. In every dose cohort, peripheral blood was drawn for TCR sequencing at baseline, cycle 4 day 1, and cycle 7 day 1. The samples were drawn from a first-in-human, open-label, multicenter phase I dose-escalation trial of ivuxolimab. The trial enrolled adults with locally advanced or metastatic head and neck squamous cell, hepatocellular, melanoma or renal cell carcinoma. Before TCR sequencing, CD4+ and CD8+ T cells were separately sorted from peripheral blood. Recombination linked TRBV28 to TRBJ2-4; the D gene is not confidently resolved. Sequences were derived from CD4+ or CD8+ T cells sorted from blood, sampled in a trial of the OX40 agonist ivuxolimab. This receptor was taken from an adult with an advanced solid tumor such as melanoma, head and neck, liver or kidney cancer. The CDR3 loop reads CASRDPSRKDIQYF. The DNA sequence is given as TGTGCCAGCAGGGACCCCTCAAGAAAGGACATTCAGTACTTC.